This T cell receptor (beta chain) was captured in a study of cytomegalovirus exposure and HLA in healthy donors listed by TCRdb under 2017. Turning to the overall study: An earlier analysis of a few hundred of the donors reported approximately 300 Gb of sequence data and 95 million to 130 million unique TCR beta sequences obtained from about 170 million T cells. To predict cytomegalovirus infection status, the study combined high-throughput TCR immunosequencing, statistical association of individual TCRs with disease status, and machine learning. On average, roughly 250,000 unique TCR beta nucleotide sequences were sequenced per donor among 350 to 400 genotyped donors of the cohort, with roughly a sixth of those sequences being non-productive. Five DR-DQ haplotypes were treated as single units for association and clustering because of strong linkage in the cohort. Of the roughly 390 genotyped donors, roughly 85% fell in the genetic ancestry cluster associated with self-reported Caucasian donors. The study profiled the T cell repertoires of about 640 subjects by immunosequencing and related them to cytomegalovirus serostatus. The aim of the study was to test whether cataloging public T cell receptors could identify signatures of past pathogen exposure. In a later genetic analysis, genome-wide SNP genotypes for about three fifths of the 666 donors were used, and that subset was treated as a discovery cohort. In an earlier analysis of 500 to 650 of the donors, high-throughput TCR beta sequencing was used to judge whether each TCR beta V gene segment behaved as functional or pseudogenic. A later analysis re-examined previously published TCR beta repertoires from about 700 donors and added high-resolution HLA genotyping to investigate patterns of TCR occurrence. HLA typing included class I and class II loci at four-digit resolution. The later analysis used no new phenotypic data to find candidate immune exposures, relying instead on TCR beta sequences and their occurrence across donors. The number of typed donors differed by locus: about 629-630 for A, B, C, DRB1 and DQB1; some 500 for DQA1; approximately 600 for DPA1; and some 430 for DPB1. Alongside the repertoire data, information on donor age, sex, ethnicity and CMV serostatus was compiled. All discovery cohort repertoires had been generated using a single sequencing platform. In addition to the first cohort of 666 subjects, a separate validation cohort of about 120 different subjects was used. About 280 gigabases of sequencing data and around 88 million unique TCR sequences made up an early release that covered some 640 HLA-typed donors.

General findings and caveats noted by the study authors: Compared with the approximately 700-donor mean, donors in an Asian-associated ancestry cluster had fewer N-insertions in productive TCRs, according to a later genetic analysis. The cohort was sequenced for TCR beta chains only, and without alpha or paired-chain data the features that could be detected were limited. Assigning TCR associations to individual alleles was difficult when HLA alleles, especially DR and DQ, strongly co-occurred. In vitro tests confirmed that a few of the cytomegalovirus-associated TCR beta chains recognize cytomegalovirus antigens. In a later genetic analysis, a missense DCLRE1C variant was associated with V-gene and J-gene trimming of TCR beta chains, and the association was replicated in an independent cohort. Because HLA typing was missing for some donors at each locus, association tests included only the typed subset. Immune exposure information for the cohort was limited to CMV serostatus. Roughly 15 rarely observed V segments, including chromosome 9 orphons, were excluded from the earlier analysis of several hundred of the donors because counts were too low. Some IMGT-functional V segments, including TRBV6-2 and TRBV6-3, could not be distinguished by the 87-base-pair reads and were therefore excluded. Presence/absence analyses assumed roughly uniform sequencing depth across donors, an assumption that may not hold. According to a later analysis, most CMV-associated TCR beta chains appeared to be HLA-restricted, and the HLA associations seemed to be driven largely by CMV exposure. Compared with equally common non-associated chains, HLA-associated TCR beta chains in a later analysis were more clonally expanded and had lower generation probabilities. The classifier was reported to diagnose cytomegalovirus status with high specificity and sensitivity in both the original cohort and the validation cohort. A cluster of highly shared sequence variants was judged likely to be a technical artifact of the sequencing pipeline. A further reported finding was that TCR beta sequences accurately predicted the HLA-A and HLA-B alleles for most subjects in the first cohort. In a later analysis, several top co-occurrence clusters were reported to appear linked to parvovirus B19, influenza, CMV and Epstein-Barr virus. In a later analysis, the rate of TCR association differed among HLA loci, with DRB1 alleles having the most associated TCRs and HLA-C alleles having the fewest. Most TCR sequences were observed very rarely across donors, whereas some public TCRs were present in many individuals. It was suggested by the authors that the approach could potentially be generalized to other disease states and immunological phenotypes. The study listed 164 TCR beta chains as associated with cytomegalovirus. In a later analysis, around 17,000 TCR beta sequences were associated with specific HLA alleles at a false discovery rate of 0.05. Correlated functional status among segregating V segments might be attributable to linkage disequilibrium, but an unknown experimental factor could not be ruled out. In an earlier analysis of around 600 of the donors, most TCR beta V segments were observed in productive rearrangements about 90% or about 30% of the time, broadly matching IMGT annotations.

Sequences SGHAT (CDR1) and FQNNGV (CDR2) are obtained from the germline V gene. Taken from cysteine to phenylalanine, the CDR3 has 14 residues. Only the CDR3 part of the read is kept: 42 bases, read in frame from the first base. Trimming costs V 1 base and J 8 bases, and their ends lie 13 bases apart. As regards this clone: What antigen it recognizes has not been identified. Base qualities are not recorded, but no much larger clone differs from it by a single base.

Libraries were constructed by the immunoSEQ multiplex PCR assay. A mixture of 60 forward primers for TCR Vbeta segments and 13 reverse primers for TCR Jbeta segments was used in the multiplex PCR. Amplification of the CDR3 region of rearranged TCR beta genes was performed with a multiplex PCR assay on genomic DNA. The Illumina HiSeq System was used to sequence the amplified TCR beta libraries as 87-base-pair reads. Concerning the study's data processing: In a later analysis, tens of millions of unique TCR beta chains were counted across the approximately 670 repertoires, and roughly 11 million of these chains were shared by at least two donors. A nearest-neighbor algorithm error-corrected the raw reads and collapsed the reads into unique sequences, merging closely related sequences to remove PCR and sequencing errors. Alignment of CDR3 sequences to IMGT reference sequences was used to assign V, D and J gene segments. For a sequence to be retained, a match of at least six nucleotides to both a V gene segment and a J gene segment was required. Rearrangements were called productive when the CDR3 lacked stop codons and stayed in frame with V and J; all others were non-productive. CDR3 was defined according to IMGT convention as the region running from the second conserved V-encoded cysteine to the conserved J-encoded phenylalanine. Sequences without an unambiguous match to a single V gene segment were excluded from the earlier analysis of a few hundred of the donors. In an earlier analysis of 587 of the donors, V segments were called functional above 56.7% productive rearrangements and were called segregating when the between-donor standard deviation exceeded 5%. A statistical classification framework was built for diagnosing cytomegalovirus status from the catalog of TCR beta chain sequences. In a later analysis, V and J genes were assigned by comparing TCR nucleotide sequences against IMGT/GENE-DB human TR gene sequences. A later analysis assigned CDR3 sequences and most-parsimonious VDJ recombination scenarios with the TCRdist pipeline. A later analysis defined each TCR beta chain by its CDR3 amino acid sequence plus V-gene family, and excluded reads lacking a unique V-gene family. As a way to deal with suspected cross-contamination and a sequencing artifact, a later analysis dropped nearly 600 nucleotide sequences that were highly shared and had low generation probability. In a later analysis, a clonal expansion index for each public chain was calculated from normalized within-repertoire ranks of inferred template counts. Generation probabilities in a later analysis came from a VDJ recombination model fitted to out-of-frame rearrangements, and those results were checked against IGoR. A later analysis scored TCR-TCR, TCR-HLA and TCR-CMV co-occurrence with hypergeometric tests, applying a repertoire-size bias correction to TCR pairs. In a later analysis, false discovery rates were estimated by permuting HLA or CMV assignments 20 times. In a later analysis, co-occurring TCRs were grouped with DBSCAN, and TCRdist sequence similarity was added when clustering was performed within HLA-allele-positive subsets. Repertoires with fewer than 30,000 or more than 120,000 public chains were left out of co-occurrence clustering, as were five repertoires with anomalous nucleotide sharing. In TCRdb, the immuneACCESS table is reduced to in-frame sequences with V and J assigned. These tables do not hold every clone; where another copy was compared, an unresolved V gene accounts for under half, and the others remain unexplained. V and J calls and clone size follow that table, whereas D and trimming were derived from the DNA. This sample has 130,000 or so clones in its table, and 65% to 80% of those were observed once. The ten largest clones add up to about 6% of the sample.

The cohort comprised 670 or so healthy bone marrow donors. All cohort members were sampled while nominally healthy, although unrecorded immune exposures were likely present. The donor was CMV seropositive and was included in the group of 250 to 350 seropositive cohort members. Each donor provided a peripheral blood sample, and peripheral blood mononuclear cells were used for TCR beta sequencing. The Qiagen DNeasy Blood Extraction Kit was used to extract genomic DNA from the blood cell samples. The chain links TRBV11-2 with TRBJ2-3; TRBD2 is a possible D gene, resting on 5 matching bases. The TCR was taken from a man aged 18 to 30 in good health and CMV-seropositive. What was sequenced was PBMCs. The CDR3 sequence is CASSLGAGMGTQYF. The nucleotides read TGTGCCAGCAGCTTAGGGGCCGGGATGGGTACGCAGTATTTT.